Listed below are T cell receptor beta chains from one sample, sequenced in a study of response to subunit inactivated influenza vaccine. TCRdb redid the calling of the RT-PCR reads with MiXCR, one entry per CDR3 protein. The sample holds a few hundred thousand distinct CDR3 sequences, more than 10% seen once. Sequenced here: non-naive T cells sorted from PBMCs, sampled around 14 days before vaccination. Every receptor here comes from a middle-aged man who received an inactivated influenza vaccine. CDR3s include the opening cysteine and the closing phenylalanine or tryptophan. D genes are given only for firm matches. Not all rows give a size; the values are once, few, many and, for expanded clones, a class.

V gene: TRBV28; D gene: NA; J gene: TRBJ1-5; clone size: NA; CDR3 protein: CASSQIGVGQPQHF; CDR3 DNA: TGTGCCAGCAGCCAGATTGGGGTCGGCCAGCCCCAGCATTTT
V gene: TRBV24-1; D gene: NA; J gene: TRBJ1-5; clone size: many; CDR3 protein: CATSEGNQPQHF; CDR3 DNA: TGTGCCACCAGTGAGGGGAATCAGCCCCAGCATTTT
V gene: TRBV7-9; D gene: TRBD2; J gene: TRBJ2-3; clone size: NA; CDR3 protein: CASSLTLAGVRDTQYF; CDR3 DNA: TGTGCCAGCAGCCTAACACTAGCGGGAGTGCGCGATACGCAGTATTTT
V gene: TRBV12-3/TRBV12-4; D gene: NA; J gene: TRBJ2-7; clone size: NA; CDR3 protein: CASSHSTGFPYEQYF; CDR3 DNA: TGTGCCAGCAGTCACTCAACAGGTTTCCCATACGAGCAGTACTTC
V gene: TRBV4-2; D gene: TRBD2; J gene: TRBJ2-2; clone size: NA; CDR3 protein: CASSQDIGTNAGELFF; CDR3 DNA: TGTGCCAGCAGCCAAGATATTGGGACTAATGCCGGGGAGCTGTTTTTT
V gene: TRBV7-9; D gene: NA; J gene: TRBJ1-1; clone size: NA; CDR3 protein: CASSPGRGSTEAFF; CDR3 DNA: TGTGCCAGCAGCCCAGGACGGGGGAGCACTGAAGCTTTCTTT
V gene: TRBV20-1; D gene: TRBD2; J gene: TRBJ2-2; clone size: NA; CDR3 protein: CSATGTSGATGELFF; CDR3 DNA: TGCAGTGCTACCGGGACTAGCGGGGCCACCGGGGAGCTGTTTTTT
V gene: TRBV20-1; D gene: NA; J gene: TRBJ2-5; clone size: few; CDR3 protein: CSARGSAVGQETQYF; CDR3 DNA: TGCAGTGCTAGAGGGTCGGCAGTCGGGCAAGAGACCCAGTACTTC
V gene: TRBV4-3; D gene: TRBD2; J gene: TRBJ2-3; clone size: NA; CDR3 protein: CASSQDTLAGGPNTQYF; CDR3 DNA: TGCGCCAGCAGCCAAGATACGCTAGCGGGAGGCCCTAATACGCAGTATTTT
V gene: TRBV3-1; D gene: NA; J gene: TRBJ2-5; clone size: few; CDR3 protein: CASSHRGREQETQYF; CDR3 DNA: TGTGCCAGCAGCCACAGGGGCCGGGAACAAGAGACCCAGTACTTC
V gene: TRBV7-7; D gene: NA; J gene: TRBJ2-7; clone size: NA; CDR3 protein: CASSPRQRVKGEQYF; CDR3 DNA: TGTGCCAGCAGCCCGCGCCAACGGGTTAAAGGCGAGCAGTACTTC
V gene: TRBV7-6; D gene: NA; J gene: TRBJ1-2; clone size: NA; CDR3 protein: CASSSNNYGYTF; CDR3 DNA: TGTGCCAGCAGCTCCAATAACTATGGCTACACCTTC
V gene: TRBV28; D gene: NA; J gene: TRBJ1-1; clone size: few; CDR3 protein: CASRAQSFVNTEAFF; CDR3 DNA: TGTGCCAGCAGGGCCCAATCCTTCGTGAACACTGAAGCTTTCTTT
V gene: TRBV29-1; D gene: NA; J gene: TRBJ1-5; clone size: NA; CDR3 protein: CSVIQNQGHNQPQHF; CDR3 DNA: TGCAGCGTTATACAGAATCAGGGCCACAATCAGCCCCAGCATTTT
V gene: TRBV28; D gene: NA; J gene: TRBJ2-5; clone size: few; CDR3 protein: CASSAGGGGRETQYF; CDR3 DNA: TGTGCCAGCAGTGCCGGAGGGGGCGGACGGGAGACCCAGTACTTC
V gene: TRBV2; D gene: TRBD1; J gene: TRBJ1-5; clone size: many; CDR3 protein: CASSGTGGQPQHF; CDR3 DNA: TGTGCCAGCAGCGGGACAGGGGGTCAGCCCCAGCATTTT
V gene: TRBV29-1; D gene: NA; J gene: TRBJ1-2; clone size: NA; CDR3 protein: CSVDIPRQDYGYTF; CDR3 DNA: TGCAGCGTTGATATTCCACGCCAGGACTATGGCTACACCTTC
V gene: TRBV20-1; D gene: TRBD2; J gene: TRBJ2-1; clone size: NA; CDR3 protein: CSARVLGVAGTNEQFF; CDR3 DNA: TGCAGTGCTAGAGTCCTTGGGGTAGCGGGGACCAATGAGCAGTTCTTC
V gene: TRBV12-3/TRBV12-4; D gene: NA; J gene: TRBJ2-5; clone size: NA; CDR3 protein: CASSKTDQETQYF; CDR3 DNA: TGTGCCAGCAGTAAGACAGATCAAGAGACCCAGTACTTC
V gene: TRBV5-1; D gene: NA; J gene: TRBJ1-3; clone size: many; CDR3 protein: CASSLEQASRGNTIYF; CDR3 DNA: TGCGCCAGCAGCTTGGAGCAGGCCTCCCGTGGAAACACCATATATTTT
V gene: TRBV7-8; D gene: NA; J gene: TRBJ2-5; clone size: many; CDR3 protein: CASSPGKTQYF; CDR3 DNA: TGTGCCAGCAGCCCAGGGAAGACCCAGTACTTC
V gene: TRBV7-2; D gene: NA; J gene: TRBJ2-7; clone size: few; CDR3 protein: CASSLRQRSYEQYF; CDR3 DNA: TGTGCCAGCAGCTTAAGACAGAGATCCTACGAGCAGTACTTC
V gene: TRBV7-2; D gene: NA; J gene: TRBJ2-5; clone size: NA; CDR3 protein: CASSLDRDYQETQYF; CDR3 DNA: TGTGCCAGCAGTCTCGACCGGGATTACCAAGAGACCCAGTACTTC
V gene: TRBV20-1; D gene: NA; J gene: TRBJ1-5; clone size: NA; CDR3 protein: CSARARASSNQPQHF; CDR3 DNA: TGCAGTGCTAGAGCCCGGGCTTCTAGCAATCAGCCCCAGCATTTT
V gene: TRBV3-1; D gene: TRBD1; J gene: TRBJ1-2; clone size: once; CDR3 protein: CASSQGLGGTGNGYTF; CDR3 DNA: TGTGCCAGCAGCCAAGGGTTGGGGGGGACAGGGAATGGCTACACCTTC
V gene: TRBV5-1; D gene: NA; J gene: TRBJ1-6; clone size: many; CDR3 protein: CASSQGALNSPLHF; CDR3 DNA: TGCGCCAGCAGCCAAGGGGCCTTAAATTCACCCCTCCACTTT
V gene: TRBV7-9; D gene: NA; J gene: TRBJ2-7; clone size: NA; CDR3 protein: CASSFGATRGYEQYF; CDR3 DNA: TGTGCCAGCAGCTTCGGCGCGACCAGAGGGTACGAGCAGTACTTC
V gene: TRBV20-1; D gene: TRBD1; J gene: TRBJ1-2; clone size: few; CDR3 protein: CSADGQGLDYGYTF; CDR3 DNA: TGCAGTGCTGATGGACAGGGCCTAGACTATGGCTACACCTTC
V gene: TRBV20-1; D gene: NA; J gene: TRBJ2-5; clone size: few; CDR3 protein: CSATGSQETQYF; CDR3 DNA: TGCAGTGCAACCGGGTCCCAAGAGACCCAGTACTTC
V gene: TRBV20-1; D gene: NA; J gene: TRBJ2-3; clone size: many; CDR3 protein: CSAPGQLTDTQYF; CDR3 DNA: TGCAGTGCACCTGGACAGTTAACAGATACGCAGTATTTT
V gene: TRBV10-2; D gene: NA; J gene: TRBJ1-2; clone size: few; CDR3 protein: CASGDSTSMTYGYTF; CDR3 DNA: TGCGCCAGCGGAGATTCCACATCTATGACCTATGGCTACACCTTC
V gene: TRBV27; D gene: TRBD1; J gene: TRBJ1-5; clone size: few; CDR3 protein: CASSGQGEQQPQHF; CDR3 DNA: TGTGCCAGCAGCGGACAGGGAGAACAGCAGCCCCAGCATTTT
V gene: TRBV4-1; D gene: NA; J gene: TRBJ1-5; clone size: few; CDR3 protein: CASSQDWGTNQPQHF; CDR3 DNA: TGCGCCAGCAGCCAAGATTGGGGCACCAATCAGCCCCAGCATTTT
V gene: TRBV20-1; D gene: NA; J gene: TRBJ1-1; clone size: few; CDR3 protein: CSARPGAGNTEAFF; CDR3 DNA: TGCAGTGCTCGCCCAGGGGCCGGAAACACTGAAGCTTTCTTT
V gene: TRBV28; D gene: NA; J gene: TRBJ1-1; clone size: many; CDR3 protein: CASRTATDDTEAFF; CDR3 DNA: TGTGCCAGCAGAACGGCGACCGATGACACTGAAGCTTTCTTT
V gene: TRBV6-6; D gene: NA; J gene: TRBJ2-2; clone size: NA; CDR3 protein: CASSYRRSGELFF; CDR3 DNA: TGTGCCAGCAGTTATAGAAGGTCCGGGGAGCTGTTTTTT
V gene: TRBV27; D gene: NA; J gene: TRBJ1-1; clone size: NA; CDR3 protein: CASSWAGNTEAFF; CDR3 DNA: TGTGCCAGCAGTTGGGCCGGGAACACTGAAGCTTTCTTT
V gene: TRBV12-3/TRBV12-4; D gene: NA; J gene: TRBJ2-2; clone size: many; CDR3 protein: CASSGAGELFF; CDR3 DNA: TGTGCCAGCAGTGGTGCCGGGGAGCTGTTTTTT
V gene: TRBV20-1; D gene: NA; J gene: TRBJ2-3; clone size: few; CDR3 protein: CSAPLPGTFVDTDTQYF; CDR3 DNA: TGCAGTGCCCCCCTCCCGGGGACTTTCGTAGACACAGATACGCAGTATTTT
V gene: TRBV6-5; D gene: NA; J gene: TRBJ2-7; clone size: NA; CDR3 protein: CASSYSSGGSYEQYF; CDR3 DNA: TGTGCCAGCAGTTACTCGAGTGGCGGCTCCTACGAGCAGTACTTC
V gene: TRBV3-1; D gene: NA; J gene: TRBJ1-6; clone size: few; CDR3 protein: CASSQGWQANSPLHF; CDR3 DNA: TGTGCCAGCAGCCAAGGTTGGCAGGCGAATTCACCCCTCCACTTT
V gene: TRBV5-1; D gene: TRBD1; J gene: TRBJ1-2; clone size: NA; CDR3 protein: CASSLEQGARYGYTF; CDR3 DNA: TGCGCCAGCAGCTTGGAACAGGGGGCCCGTTATGGCTACACCTTC
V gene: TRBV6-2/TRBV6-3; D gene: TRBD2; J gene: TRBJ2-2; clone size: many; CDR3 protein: CASSSSAGALTGELFF; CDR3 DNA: TGTGCCAGCAGTTCATCAGCGGGAGCCCTAACCGGGGAGCTGTTTTTT
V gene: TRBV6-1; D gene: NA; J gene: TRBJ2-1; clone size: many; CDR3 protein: CASSEFVLTYNEQFF; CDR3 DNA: TGTGCCAGCAGTGAGTTCGTTCTCACCTACAATGAGCAGTTCTTC
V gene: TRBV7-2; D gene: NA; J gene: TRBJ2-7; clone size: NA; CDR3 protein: CASSVGYFREQYF; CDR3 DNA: TGTGCCAGCAGCGTAGGGTACTTTAGAGAGCAGTACTTC
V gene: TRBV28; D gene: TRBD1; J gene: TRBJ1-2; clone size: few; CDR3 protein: CASSAWGQADYGYTF; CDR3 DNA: TGTGCCAGCAGTGCGTGGGGACAGGCAGACTATGGCTACACCTTC
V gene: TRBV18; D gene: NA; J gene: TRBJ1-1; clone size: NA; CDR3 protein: CASSPRHDSTEAFF; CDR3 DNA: TGTGCCAGCTCACCCCGTCATGATTCCACTGAAGCTTTCTTT
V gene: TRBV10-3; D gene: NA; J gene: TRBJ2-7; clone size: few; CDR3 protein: CAISEPDSPPYEQYF; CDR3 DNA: TGTGCCATCAGTGAGCCGGACTCTCCACCCTACGAGCAGTACTTC
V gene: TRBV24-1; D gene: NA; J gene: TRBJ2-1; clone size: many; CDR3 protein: CATSDLWNNEQFF; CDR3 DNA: TGTGCCACCAGTGATTTGTGGAACAATGAGCAGTTCTTC
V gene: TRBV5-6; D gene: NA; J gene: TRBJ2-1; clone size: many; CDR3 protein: CASSPDLTNEQFF; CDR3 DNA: TGTGCCAGCAGCCCCGACCTCACCAATGAGCAGTTCTTC
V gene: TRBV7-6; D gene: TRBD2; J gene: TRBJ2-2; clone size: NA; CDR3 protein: CASSPLLAGGNPGELFF; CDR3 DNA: TGTGCCAGCAGCCCCCTACTAGCGGGAGGCAATCCCGGGGAGCTGTTTTTT
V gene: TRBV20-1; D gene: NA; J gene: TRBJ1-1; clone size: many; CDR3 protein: CSALPASKRTEAFF; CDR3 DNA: TGCAGTGCTCTCCCCGCTTCAAAGCGGACTGAAGCTTTCTTT
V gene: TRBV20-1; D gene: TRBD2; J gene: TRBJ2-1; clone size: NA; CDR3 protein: CSAPIAGALGEQFF; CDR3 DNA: TGCAGTGCCCCGATAGCGGGAGCGCTCGGTGAGCAGTTCTTC
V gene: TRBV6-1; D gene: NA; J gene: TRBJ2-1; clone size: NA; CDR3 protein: CASSGHGGPWGEQFF; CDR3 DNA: TGTGCCAGCAGTGGCCACGGGGGGCCCTGGGGTGAGCAGTTCTTC
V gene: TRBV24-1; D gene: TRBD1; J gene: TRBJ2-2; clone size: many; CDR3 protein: CATSDPTTGDTGELFF; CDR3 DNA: TGTGCCACCAGTGATCCGACGACAGGGGACACCGGGGAGCTGTTTTTT